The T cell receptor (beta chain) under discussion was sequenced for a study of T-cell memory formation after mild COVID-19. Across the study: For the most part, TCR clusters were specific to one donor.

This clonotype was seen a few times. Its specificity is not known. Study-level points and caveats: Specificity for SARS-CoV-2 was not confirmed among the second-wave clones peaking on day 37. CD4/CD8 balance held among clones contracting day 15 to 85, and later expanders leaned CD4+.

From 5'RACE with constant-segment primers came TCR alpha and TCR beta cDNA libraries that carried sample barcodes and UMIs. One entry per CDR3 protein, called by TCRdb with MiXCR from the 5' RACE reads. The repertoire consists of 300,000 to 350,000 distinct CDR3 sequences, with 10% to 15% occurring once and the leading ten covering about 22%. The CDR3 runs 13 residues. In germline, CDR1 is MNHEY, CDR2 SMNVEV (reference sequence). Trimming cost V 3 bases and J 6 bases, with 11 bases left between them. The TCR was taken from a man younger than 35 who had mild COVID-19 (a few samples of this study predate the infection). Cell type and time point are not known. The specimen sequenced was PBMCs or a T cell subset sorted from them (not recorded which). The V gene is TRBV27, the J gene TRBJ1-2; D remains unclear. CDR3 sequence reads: CASSFWPENGYTF. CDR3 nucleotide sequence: TGTGCCAGCAGTTTTTGGCCAGAGAATGGCTACACCTTC.